This paragraph reports one T cell receptor beta chain. The age range of participants was about 18 to 100 years, with residence in around 22 US areas. Cohort allocation depended upon clinical history that participants reported. These data originate in a study of blood T cell repertoires in COVID-19. Per the authors' pipeline: Amplifying reference gene primers gave estimates of nucleated cell counts. Only in-frame clones appear in the TCRdb table, and some are missing; sequencing was by immunoSEQ multiplex PCR. Clone size and V and J calls were adopted from that table, with D and trimming inferred from the DNA. This repertoire shows 330,000 or so clones, about 89% found once; its top ten account for about 2.1%. The V segment lost 8 bases and the J segment 4 bases; nucleotides outside the gene matches: 11. The CDR3 extends over 16 amino acids. CDR1 and CDR2 (germline): MDHEN, SYDVKM.

This TCR derives from a man aged 35-49 years in a cohort exposed to, infected with or recovered from COVID-19 (not recorded which). The specimen was PBMCs or T cells enriched from blood (not recorded which). V and J are TRBV28 and TRBJ2-3; 11 positions agree with TRBD2. The CDR3 DNA sequence: TGTGCCAGCGACCCTAGCGGGAGGATCCGGGCAGATACGCAGTATTTT. Translating it yields CASDPSGRIRADTQYF.